This T cell receptor beta chain was profiled in a study of blood T cell repertoires in COVID-19. Trimming left V 0 bases short and J 6 bases short, with 23 bases between. The V gene's germline CDR1 is SEHNR and CDR2 FQNEAQ (reference sequence). CDR3 length: 18 residues. Assay used: immunoSEQ multiplex PCR; TCRdb lists only in-frame clones, some missing. Of roughly 38,000 clones in the sample, around 80% were seen once. Sample: peripheral blood. This clonotype originated in a man aged 55 to 69 in a cohort sampled during active COVID-19. The gene calls are TRBV7-9 and TRBJ1-2, with D perhaps matching TRBD1 (6 bases). In DNA, the CDR3 is TGTGCCAGCAGCTTAGCCGTCGTGACAGGCTTCGATTTGGATGGCTACACCTTC. Its protein is CASSLAVVTGFDLDGYTF. The whole variable domain, remainder taken from reference TRBV7-9 and TRBJ1-2, is DTGVSQNPRHKITKRGQNVTFRCDPISEHNRLYWYRQTLGQGPEFLTYFQNEAQLEKSRLLSDRFSAERPKGSFSTLEIQRTEQGDSAMYLCASSLAVVTGFDLDGYTFGSGTRLTVV.